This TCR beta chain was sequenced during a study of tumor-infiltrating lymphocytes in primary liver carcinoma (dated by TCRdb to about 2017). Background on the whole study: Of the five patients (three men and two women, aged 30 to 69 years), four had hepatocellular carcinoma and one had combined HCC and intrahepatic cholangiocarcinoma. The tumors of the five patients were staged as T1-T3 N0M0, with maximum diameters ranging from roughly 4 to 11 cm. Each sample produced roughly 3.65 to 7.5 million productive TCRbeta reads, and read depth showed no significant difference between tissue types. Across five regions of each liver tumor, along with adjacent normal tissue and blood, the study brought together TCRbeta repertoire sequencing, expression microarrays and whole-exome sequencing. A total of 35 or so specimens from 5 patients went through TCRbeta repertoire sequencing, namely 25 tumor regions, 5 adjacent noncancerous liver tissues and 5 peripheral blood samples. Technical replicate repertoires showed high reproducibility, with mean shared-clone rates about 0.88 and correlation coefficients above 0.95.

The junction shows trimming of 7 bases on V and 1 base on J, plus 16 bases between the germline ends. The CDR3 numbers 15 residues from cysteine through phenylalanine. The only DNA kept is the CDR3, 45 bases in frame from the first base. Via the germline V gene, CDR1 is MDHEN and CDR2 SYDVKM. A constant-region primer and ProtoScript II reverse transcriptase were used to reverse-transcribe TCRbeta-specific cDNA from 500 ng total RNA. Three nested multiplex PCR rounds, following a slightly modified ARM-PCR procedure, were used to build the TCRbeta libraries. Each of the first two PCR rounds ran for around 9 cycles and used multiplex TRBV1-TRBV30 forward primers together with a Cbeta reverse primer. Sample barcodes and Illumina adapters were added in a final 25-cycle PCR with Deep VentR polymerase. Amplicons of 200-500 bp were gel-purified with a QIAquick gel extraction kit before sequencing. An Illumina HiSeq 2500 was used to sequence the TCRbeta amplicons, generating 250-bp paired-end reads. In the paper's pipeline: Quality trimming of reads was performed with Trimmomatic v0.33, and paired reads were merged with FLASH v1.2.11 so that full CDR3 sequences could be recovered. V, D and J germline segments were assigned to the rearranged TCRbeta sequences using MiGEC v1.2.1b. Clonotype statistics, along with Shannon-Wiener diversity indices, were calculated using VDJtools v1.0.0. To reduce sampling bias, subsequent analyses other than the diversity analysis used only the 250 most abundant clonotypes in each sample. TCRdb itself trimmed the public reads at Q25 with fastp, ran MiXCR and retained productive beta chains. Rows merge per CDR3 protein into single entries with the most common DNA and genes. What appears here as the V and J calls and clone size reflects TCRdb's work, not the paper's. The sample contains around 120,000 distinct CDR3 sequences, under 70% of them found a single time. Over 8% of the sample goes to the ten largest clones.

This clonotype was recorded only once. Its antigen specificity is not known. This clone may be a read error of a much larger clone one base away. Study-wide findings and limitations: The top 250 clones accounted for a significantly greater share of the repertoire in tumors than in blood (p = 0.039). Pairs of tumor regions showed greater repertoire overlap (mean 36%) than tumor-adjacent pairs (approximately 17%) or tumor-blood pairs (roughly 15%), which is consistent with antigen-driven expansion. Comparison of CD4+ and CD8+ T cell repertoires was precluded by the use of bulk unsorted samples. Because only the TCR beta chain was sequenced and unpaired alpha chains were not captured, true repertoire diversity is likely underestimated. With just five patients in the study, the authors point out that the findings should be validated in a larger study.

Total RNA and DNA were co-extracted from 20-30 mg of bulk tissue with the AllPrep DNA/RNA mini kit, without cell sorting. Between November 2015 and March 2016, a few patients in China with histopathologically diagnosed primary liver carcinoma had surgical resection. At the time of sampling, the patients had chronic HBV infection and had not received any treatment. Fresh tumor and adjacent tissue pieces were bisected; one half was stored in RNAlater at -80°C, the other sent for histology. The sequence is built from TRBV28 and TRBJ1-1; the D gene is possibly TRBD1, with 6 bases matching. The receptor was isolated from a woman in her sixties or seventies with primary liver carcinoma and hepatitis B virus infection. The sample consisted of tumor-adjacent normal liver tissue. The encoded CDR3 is CASINRASGNTEAFF. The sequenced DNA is TGTGCCAGCATCAACAGGGCTTCGGGGAACACTGAAGCTTTCTTT.